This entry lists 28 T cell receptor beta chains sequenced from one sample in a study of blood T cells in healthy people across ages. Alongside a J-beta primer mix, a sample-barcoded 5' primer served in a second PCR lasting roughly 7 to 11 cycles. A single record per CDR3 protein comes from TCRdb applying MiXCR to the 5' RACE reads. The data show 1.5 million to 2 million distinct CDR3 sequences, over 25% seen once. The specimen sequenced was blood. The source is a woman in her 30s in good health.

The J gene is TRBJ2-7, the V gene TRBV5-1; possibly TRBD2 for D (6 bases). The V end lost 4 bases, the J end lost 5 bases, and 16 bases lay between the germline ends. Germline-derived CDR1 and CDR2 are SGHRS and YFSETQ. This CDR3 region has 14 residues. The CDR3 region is CASSQTDGGDEQYF. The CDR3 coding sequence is TGCGCCAGCAGCCAGACAGATGGAGGGGACGAGCAGTACTTC.

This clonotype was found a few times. For the CDR3, the DNA is TGCAGTGCTAGTGACCAGAGCTCCTACAATGAGCAGTTCTTC. Its protein product is CSASDQSSYNEQFF. The rearrangement links TRBV20-1 to TRBJ2-1; no reliable D call. CDR1 is DFQATT and CDR2 is SNEGSKA in the germline V gene (reference sequence). The CDR3 covers 14 residues. V was trimmed by 3 bases and J by 0 bases, leaving 9 bases between them.

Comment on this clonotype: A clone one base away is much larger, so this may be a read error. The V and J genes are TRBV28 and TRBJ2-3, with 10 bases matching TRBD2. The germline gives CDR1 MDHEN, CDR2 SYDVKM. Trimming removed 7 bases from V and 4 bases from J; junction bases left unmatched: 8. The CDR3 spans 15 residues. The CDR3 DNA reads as TGTGCCAGCACCCTTCTAGCGGGGGTCGCAGATACGCAGTATTTT. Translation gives CASTLLAGVADTQYF. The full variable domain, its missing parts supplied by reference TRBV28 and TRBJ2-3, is DVKVTQSSRYLVKRTGEKVFLECVQDMDHENMFWYRQDPGLGLRLIYFSYDVKMKEKGDIPEGYSVSREKKERFSLILESASTNQTSMYLCASTLLAGVADTQYFGPGTRLTVL.

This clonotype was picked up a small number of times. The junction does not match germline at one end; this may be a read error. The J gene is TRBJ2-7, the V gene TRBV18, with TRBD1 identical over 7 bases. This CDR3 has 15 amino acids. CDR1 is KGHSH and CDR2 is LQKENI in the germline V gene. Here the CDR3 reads CAISSSRDSTYEQYF. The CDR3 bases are TGTGCCATCTCATCCTCTCGGGACAGCACCTACGAGCAGTACTTC. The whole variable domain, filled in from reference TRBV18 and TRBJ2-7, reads NAGVMQNPRHLVRRRGQEARLRCSPMKGHSHVYWYRQLPEEGLKFMVYLQKENIIDESGMPKERFSAEFPKEGPSILRIQQVVRGDSAAYFCAISSSRDSTYEQYFGPGTRLTVT.

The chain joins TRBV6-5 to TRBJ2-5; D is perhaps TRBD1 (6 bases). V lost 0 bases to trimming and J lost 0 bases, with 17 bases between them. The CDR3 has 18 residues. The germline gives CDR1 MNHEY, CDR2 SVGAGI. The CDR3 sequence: CASSYSPGRPGDQETQYF. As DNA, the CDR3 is TGTGCCAGCAGTTACTCCCCGGGTAGGCCAGGGGACCAAGAGACCCAGTACTTC.

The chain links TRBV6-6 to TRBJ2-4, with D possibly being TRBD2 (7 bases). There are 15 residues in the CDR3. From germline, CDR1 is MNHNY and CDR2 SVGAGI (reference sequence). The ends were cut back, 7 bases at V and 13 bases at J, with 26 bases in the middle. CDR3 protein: CASTPGSRGANEQYF. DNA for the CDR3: TGTGCCAGCACCCCAGGGAGTCGGGGGGCGAATGAGCAGTACTTC.

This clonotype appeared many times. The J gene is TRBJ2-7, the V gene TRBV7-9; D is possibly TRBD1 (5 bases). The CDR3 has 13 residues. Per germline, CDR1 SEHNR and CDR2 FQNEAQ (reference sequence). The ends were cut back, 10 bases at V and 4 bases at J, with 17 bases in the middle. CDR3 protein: CAISTGRDYEQYF. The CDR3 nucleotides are TGTGCCATCTCTACCGGCAGGGATTACGAGCAGTACTTC.

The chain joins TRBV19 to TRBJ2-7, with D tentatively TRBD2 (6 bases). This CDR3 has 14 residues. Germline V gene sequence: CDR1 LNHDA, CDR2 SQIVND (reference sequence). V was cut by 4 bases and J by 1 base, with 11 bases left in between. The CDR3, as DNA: TGTGCCAGTAGTAAACCGGGACTTTCCTACGAGCAGTACTTC. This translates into CASSKPGLSYEQYF.

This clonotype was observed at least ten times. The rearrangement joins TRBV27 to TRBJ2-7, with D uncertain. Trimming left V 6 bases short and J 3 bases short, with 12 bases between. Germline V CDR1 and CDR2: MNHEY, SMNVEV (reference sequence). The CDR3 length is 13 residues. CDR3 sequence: CASSLGLSYEQYF. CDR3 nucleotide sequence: TGTGCCAGCAGCTTAGGGCTAAGCTACGAGCAGTACTTC.

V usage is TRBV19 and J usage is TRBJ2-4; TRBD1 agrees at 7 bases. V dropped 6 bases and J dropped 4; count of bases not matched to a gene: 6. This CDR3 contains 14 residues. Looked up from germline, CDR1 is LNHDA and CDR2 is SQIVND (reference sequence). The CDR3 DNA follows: TGTGCCAGTAGCGTAGGGGGCGCGAAAAACATTCAGTACTTC. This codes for CASSVGGAKNIQYF.

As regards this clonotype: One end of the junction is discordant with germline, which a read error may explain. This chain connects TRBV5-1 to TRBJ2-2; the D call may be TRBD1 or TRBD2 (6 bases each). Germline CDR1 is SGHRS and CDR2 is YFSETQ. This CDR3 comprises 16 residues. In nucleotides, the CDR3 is TGCGCCAGCAGCCCTGGTCCGGGGGCGCGAACCGAGGAGCTGTTTTTT. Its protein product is CASSPGPGARTEELFF.

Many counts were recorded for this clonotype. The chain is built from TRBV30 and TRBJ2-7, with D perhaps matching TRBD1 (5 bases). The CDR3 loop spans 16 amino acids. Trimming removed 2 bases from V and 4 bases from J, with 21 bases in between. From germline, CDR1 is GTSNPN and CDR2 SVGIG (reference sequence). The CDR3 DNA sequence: TGTGCCTGGAGTCGGTCTGGGCAGGGTAAGAGGTACGAGCAGTACTTC. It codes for CAWSRSGQGKRYEQYF.

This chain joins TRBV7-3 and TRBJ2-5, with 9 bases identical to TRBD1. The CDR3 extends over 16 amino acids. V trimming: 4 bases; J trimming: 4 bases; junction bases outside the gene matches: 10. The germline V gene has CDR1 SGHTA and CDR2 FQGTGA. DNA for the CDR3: TGTGCCAGCAGCTCCTCAGACAGGGGGGGGGGAGAGACCCAGTACTTC. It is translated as CASSSSDRGGGETQYF.

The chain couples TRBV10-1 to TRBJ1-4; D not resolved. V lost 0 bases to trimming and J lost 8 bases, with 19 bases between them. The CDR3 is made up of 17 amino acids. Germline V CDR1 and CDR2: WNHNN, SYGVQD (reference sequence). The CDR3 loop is CASSESLGQGVGEKLFF. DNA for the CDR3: TGCGCCAGCAGTGAGTCCTTGGGCCAAGGTGTAGGAGAAAAACTGTTTTTT.

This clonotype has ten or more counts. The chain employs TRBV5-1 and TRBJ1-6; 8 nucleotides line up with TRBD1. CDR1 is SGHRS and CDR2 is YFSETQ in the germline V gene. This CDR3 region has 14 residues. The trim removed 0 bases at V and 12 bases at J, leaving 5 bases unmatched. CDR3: CASSLGTGPLPLHF. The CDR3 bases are TGCGCCAGCAGCTTGGGGACAGGGCCTTTACCCCTCCACTTT.

CDR3 coding DNA: TGTGCCAGTAACAGGGGGACGACTGAAGCTTTCTTT. Encoded protein: CASNRGTTEAFF. The rearrangement uses TRBV6-2 or TRBV6-3 and TRBJ1-1; 8 nucleotides line up with TRBD1. CDR1 is MNHEY and CDR2 is SVGEGT in the germline V gene. CDR3 length: 12 residues. V shed 9 bases and J 5 bases; nucleotides not matched to a gene: 5.

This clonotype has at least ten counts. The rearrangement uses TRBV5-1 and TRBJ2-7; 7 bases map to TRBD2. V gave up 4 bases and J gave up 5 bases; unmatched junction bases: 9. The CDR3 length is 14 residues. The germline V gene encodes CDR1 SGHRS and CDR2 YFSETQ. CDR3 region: CASSRRDYPNEQYF. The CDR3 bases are TGCGCCAGCAGCCGCCGGGACTATCCAAACGAGCAGTACTTC.

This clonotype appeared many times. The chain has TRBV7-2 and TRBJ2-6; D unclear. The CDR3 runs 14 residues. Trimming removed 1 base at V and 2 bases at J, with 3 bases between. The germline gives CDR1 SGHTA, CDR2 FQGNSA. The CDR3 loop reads CASSLGAGANVLTF. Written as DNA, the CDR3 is TGTGCCAGCAGCTTAGGGGCTGGGGCCAACGTCCTGACTTTC.

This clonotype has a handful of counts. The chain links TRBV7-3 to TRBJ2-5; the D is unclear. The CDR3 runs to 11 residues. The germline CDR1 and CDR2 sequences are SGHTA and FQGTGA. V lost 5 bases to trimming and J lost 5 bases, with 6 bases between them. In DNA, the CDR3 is TGTGCCAGCAGCATAAAGGAGACCCAGTACTTC. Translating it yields CASSIKETQYF. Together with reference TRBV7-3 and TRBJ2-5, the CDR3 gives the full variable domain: GAGVSQTPSNKVTEKGKYVELRCDPISGHTALYWYRQSLGQGPEFLIYFQGTGAADDSGLPNDRFFAVRPEGSVSTLKIQRTERGDSAVYLCASSIKETQYFGPGTRLLVL.

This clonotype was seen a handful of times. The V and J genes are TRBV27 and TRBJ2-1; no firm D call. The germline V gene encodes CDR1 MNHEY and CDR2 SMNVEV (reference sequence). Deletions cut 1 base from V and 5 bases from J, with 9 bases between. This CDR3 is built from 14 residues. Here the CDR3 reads CASSLFGLNNEQFF. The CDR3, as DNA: TGTGCCAGCAGTTTATTCGGCTTAAACAATGAGCAGTTCTTC.

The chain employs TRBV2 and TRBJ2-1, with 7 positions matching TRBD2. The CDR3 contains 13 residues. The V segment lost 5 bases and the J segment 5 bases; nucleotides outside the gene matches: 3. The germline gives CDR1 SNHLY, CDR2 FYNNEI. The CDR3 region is CASSWLADNEQFF. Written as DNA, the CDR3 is TGTGCCAGCAGTTGGCTAGCGGACAATGAGCAGTTCTTC.

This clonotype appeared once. The CDR3 protein is CASATANEATQYF. The CDR3 coding sequence is TGTGCCAGCGCCACAGCCAACGAGGCGACCCAGTACTTC. The gene calls are TRBV19 and TRBJ2-5; D unclear. The V gene's germline CDR1 is LNHDA and CDR2 SQIVND (reference sequence). This CDR3 has 13 residues. Trimming took 9 bases from V and 7 from J, leaving 18 bases between them.

The CDR3 DNA reads as TGCGCCAGCAGCCGCCGCTTTGACGGTGTGCGCTCTGGAAACACCATATATTTT. It encodes CASSRRFDGVRSGNTIYF. V gene TRBV4-1 combines with J gene TRBJ1-3; D unclear. Trimming took off 4 bases at V and 0 bases at J, with 19 bases between the two ends. Germline V gives CDR1 MGHRA, CDR2 YSYEKL. CDR3 length equals 18 residues.

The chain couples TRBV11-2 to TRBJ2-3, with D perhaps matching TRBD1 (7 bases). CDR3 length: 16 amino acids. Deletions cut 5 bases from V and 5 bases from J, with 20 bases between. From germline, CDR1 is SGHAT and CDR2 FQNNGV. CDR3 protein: CASSPRQGGGLDTQYF. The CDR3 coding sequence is TGTGCCAGCAGCCCTCGACAGGGAGGAGGCCTAGATACGCAGTATTTT.

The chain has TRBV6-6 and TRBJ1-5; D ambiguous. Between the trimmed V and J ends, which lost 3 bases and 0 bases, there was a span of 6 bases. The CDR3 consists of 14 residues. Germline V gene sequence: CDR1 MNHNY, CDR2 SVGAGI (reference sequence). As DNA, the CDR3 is TGTGCCAGCAGTTATTCCTCTAGCAATCAGCCCCAGCATTTT. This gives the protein CASSYSSSNQPQHF.

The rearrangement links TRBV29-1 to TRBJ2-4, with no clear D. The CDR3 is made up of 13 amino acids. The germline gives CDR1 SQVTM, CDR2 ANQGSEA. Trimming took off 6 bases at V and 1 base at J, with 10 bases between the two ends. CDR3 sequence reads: CSVRLRAKNIQYF. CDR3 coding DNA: TGCAGCGTCCGCCTTCGGGCCAAAAACATTCAGTACTTC. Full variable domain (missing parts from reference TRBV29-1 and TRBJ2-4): SAVISQKPSRDICQRGTSLTIQCQVDSQVTMMFWYRQQPGQSLTLIATANQGSEATYESGFVIDKFPISRPNLTFSTLTVSNMSPEDSSIYLCSVRLRAKNIQYFGAGTRLSVL.

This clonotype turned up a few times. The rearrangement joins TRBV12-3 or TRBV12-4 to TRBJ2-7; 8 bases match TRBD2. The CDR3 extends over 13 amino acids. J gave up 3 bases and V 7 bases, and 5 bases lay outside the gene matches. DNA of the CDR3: TGTGCCAGCACCGAGGGACTAGACTACGAGCAGTACTTC. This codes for CASTEGLDYEQYF.

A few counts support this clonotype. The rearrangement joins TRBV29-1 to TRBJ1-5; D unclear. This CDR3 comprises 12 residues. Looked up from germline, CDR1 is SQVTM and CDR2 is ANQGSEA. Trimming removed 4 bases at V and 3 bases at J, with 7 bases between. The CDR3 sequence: CSVGAHNQPQHF. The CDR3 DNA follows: TGCAGCGTTGGGGCCCACAATCAGCCCCAGCATTTT.